A single sample is the source of the 20 T cell receptor beta chains below, sequenced in a study of CD8 T cells in ankylosing spondylitis. Their recognized antigens are unknown. Notes on the study in general: What appeared characteristic of ankylosing spondylitis blood was a TCR beta motif of about eight highly homologous variants.

Each CDR3 protein is one row after TCRdb ran MiXCR on the 5' RACE reads. The table has about 500,000 distinct CDR3 sequences, approximately 5% seen once. The specimen sequenced was blood, either unsorted or a sorted T cell fraction (not recorded which). The receptors were gathered from a male donor with ankylosing spondylitis.

This clonotype was seen repeatedly, ten times or more. V usage is TRBV20-1 and J usage is TRBJ2-1; TRBD2 agrees at 10 bases. The CDR3 length is 14 residues. Trimming at V came to 3 bases and at J to 5 bases, leaving 4 bases not matched to a gene. Germline CDR1 and CDR2: DFQATT and SNEGSKA (reference sequence). The CDR3 DNA is TGCAGTGCTAGCGGGACTAGCGACAACAATGAGCAGTTCTTC. This sequence encodes CSASGTSDNNEQFF.

This clonotype was seen repeatedly, ten times or more. V gene TRBV5-1 combines with J gene TRBJ2-3, with D possibly being TRBD2 (5 bases). Germline V gene lookup returns CDR1 SGHRS and CDR2 YFSETQ. CDR3 size: 15 residues. Between the trimmed V and J ends, which lost 0 bases and 1 base, there was a span of 9 bases. CDR3 DNA sequence: TGCGCCAGCAGCTTGGCGGCGCGGGGCACAGATACGCAGTATTTT. Its translation: CASSLAARGTDTQYF.

This clonotype has a count of ten or more. The V and J genes are TRBV5-1 and TRBJ2-7, with a weak D call TRBD2 (6 bases). CDR1 is SGHRS and CDR2 is YFSETQ in the germline V gene. Trimming took off 0 bases at V and 3 bases at J, with 16 bases between the two ends. The length of the CDR3 is 16 residues. The CDR3 reads CASSLAPSAGDYEQYF. CDR3 in DNA: TGCGCCAGCAGCTTGGCCCCTTCAGCGGGTGACTACGAGCAGTACTTC.

This clonotype was found many times. The chain employs TRBV6-2 or TRBV6-3 and TRBJ2-1; 13 nucleotides align to TRBD2. J lost 8 bases, V lost 7 bases, and 8 bases had no gene match. CDR1 and CDR2 (germline): MNHEY, SVGEGT. This CDR3 is built from 15 residues. Here the CDR3 DNA reads TGTGCCAGCATCCTAGGACTAGCGGGGGTATATGAGCAGTTCTTC. Encoded protein: CASILGLAGVYEQFF.

The table lists this clonotype with many counts. The V and J genes are TRBV5-1 and TRBJ2-7; weak D call: TRBD2 (7 bases). The CDR3 runs to 13 residues. Germline V gives CDR1 SGHRS, CDR2 YFSETQ. Trimming left V 1 base short and J 7 bases short, with 12 bases between. CDR3 in amino acids: CASSLTGGQEQYF. Here the CDR3 DNA reads TGCGCCAGCAGCTTGACCGGGGGGCAGGAGCAGTACTTC.

In this sample, this clonotype turned up many times. This chain joins TRBV20-1 and TRBJ1-5, with D unclear. CDR1 and CDR2 from the germline V gene are DFQATT and SNEGSKA (reference sequence). Trimming took 2 bases from V and 2 from J, leaving 7 bases between them. The CDR3 extends over 13 amino acids. CDR3 nucleotide sequence: TGCAGTGCTAGACCTGGGGGCAATCAGCCCCAGCATTTT. Translation: CSARPGGNQPQHF.

Regarding this clonotype: This clone may be a read error of a much larger clone one base away. The V and J genes are TRBV6-1 and TRBJ1-2, with D unresolved. The CDR3 runs to 13 residues. The germline V gene has CDR1 MNHNS and CDR2 SASEGT. The CDR3 protein is CTSSRRAPYGYTF. CDR3 sequence (DNA): TGTACCAGCAGCCGCCGGGCCCCGTATGGCTACACCTTC.

This clonotype was observed many times. The gene calls are TRBV12-3 or TRBV12-4 and TRBJ2-5, with a weak D call TRBD2 (6 bases). The CDR3 has 15 amino acids. V was pared by 6 bases and J by 0 bases, with 14 bases between. The CDR3 is CASRDGTSYQETQYF. CDR3 nucleotide sequence: TGTGCCAGCAGGGACGGGACTTCGTACCAAGAGACCCAGTACTTC.

This clonotype has a count of ten or more. The junction departs from germline at one end; a sequencing error may be responsible. The V gene is TRBV7-8, the J gene TRBJ1-5; 7 bases are a match to TRBD1. The CDR3 runs to 14 residues. Germline V gene data show CDR1 as SGHVS and CDR2 as FQNEAQ. In DNA, the CDR3 is TGTGCCAGCAGCTTAGAACAGGGGCGCGAGAACCTTGTTTTT. The encoded protein is CASSLEQGRENLVF.

This clonotype was observed at least ten times. The genes are TRBV20-1 and TRBJ2-3; 9 positions match TRBD2. The V gene's germline CDR1 is DFQATT and CDR2 SNEGSKA (reference sequence). V lost 4 bases and J lost 0; bases outside the gene matches: 14. This CDR3 contains 18 residues. CDR3 coding DNA: TGCAGTGCTACGTTAGCGGGAGAGGGGGGCCTTAGCACAGATACGCAGTATTTT. It specifies CSATLAGEGGLSTDTQYF.

This clonotype turned up a few times. The chain combines TRBV5-1 with TRBJ2-7, with a weak D call TRBD2 (5 bases). Trimming stripped 4 bases from V and 5 bases from J, with 16 bases between. The germline V gene has CDR1 SGHRS and CDR2 YFSETQ. The CDR3 runs 14 residues. CDR3 bases: TGCGCCAGCAGCCCGCAGAGCGGAAAGGACGAGCAGTACTTC. Translation: CASSPQSGKDEQYF.

This clonotype was seen more than once but under ten times. The chain couples TRBV28 to TRBJ2-5, with TRBD2 as a possible D gene (5 bases). Germline values: CDR1 MDHEN, CDR2 SYDVKM. The CDR3 sequence is 15 residues long. V was cut by 5 bases and J by 4 bases, with 17 bases left in between. The CDR3 spells CASSNRKNGIETQYF. CDR3 sequence (DNA): TGTGCCAGCAGTAATAGAAAGAACGGGATAGAGACCCAGTACTTC.

This clonotype occurred many times. This chain links TRBV24-1 with TRBJ2-5, with a possible D match to TRBD1 (7 bases). Trimming removed 4 bases from V and 5 bases from J, with 19 bases in between. The CDR3 contains 16 residues. Germline loops: CDR1 KGHDR, CDR2 SFDVKD. CDR3 region: CATSDYRQGLGETQYF. In DNA form, the CDR3 reads TGTGCCACCAGTGACTACAGACAGGGACTCGGCGAGACCCAGTACTTC.

This clonotype appeared a few times. This chain links TRBV7-8 with TRBJ2-3; D might be TRBD1 (6 bases). This CDR3 is 14 amino acids long. The V end lost 11 bases, the J end lost 0 bases, and 15 bases lay between the germline ends. Germline CDR1 reads SGHVS; CDR2 reads FQNEAQ. CDR3: CAVGGVASTDTQYF. The DNA of the CDR3 is TGTGCCGTAGGGGGTGTCGCTAGCACAGATACGCAGTATTTT.

This clonotype appeared many times. The chain is built from TRBV5-4 and TRBJ1-1; D ambiguous. V lost 0 bases to trimming and J lost 4 bases, with 13 bases between them. The CDR3 runs to 15 residues. Germline V gene lookup returns CDR1 SGHNT and CDR2 YYREEE (reference sequence). The CDR3 coding sequence is TGTGCCAGCAGCTTGGCCGGAGGGCCGGGCACTGAAGCTTTCTTT. This gives the protein CASSLAGGPGTEAFF.

In its sample, this clonotype was seen many times. The chain uses TRBV29-1 and TRBJ2-5; 11 positions agree with TRBD2. This CDR3 has 13 residues. V lost 6 bases, J lost 5 bases, and 5 bases stayed unmatched. The germline V gene encodes CDR1 SQVTM and CDR2 ANQGSEA. DNA for the CDR3: TGCAGCGTCGTGACTAGCGGGGTCGAGACCCAGTACTTC. As protein: CSVVTSGVETQYF.

The V gene is TRBV5-1, the J gene TRBJ1-1, with 8 bases that match TRBD1. Germline V lookup: CDR1 SGHRS, CDR2 YFSETQ. The V segment lost 5 bases and the J segment 3 bases; nucleotides outside the gene matches: 12. This CDR3 region has 16 residues. The chain's CDR3 is CASRVGDRRLYTEAFF. In nucleotides, the CDR3 is TGCGCCAGCAGAGTTGGGGACAGGAGACTTTACACTGAAGCTTTCTTT.

The sample holds many counts of this clonotype. The gene calls are TRBV10-3 and TRBJ2-1; unclear D gene. Germline CDR1 ENHRY, CDR2 SYGVKD. CDR3 size: 15 residues. Trimming pared 3 bases from V and 2 bases from J, leaving 11 bases between. In nucleotides, the CDR3 is TGTGCCATCAGTGAATTGAGGATCCCCTACAATGAGCAGTTCTTC. Translation gives CAISELRIPYNEQFF.

This clonotype was counted many times. The CDR3 loop is CSVAIPTYEQYF. The CDR3 coding sequence is TGCAGCGTTGCTATTCCGACCTACGAGCAGTACTTC. The genes are TRBV29-1 and TRBJ2-7, with D hard to call. The CDR3 spans 12 residues. Germline loops: CDR1 SQVTM, CDR2 ANQGSEA. V dropped 4 bases and J dropped 2 bases, with 9 bases sitting between them.

This clonotype appeared many times. The chain joins TRBV20-1 to TRBJ2-7; 10 bases align to TRBD2. CDR1 and CDR2 from the germline V gene are DFQATT and SNEGSKA (reference sequence). The junction had 10 bases not matched to a gene; V was cut back by 3 bases and J by 5 bases. The CDR3 sequence is 15 residues long. CDR3 loop: CSASSLAGVFNEQYF. The CDR3 region has the DNA TGCAGTGCTAGTAGTCTAGCGGGAGTGTTTAACGAGCAGTACTTC.